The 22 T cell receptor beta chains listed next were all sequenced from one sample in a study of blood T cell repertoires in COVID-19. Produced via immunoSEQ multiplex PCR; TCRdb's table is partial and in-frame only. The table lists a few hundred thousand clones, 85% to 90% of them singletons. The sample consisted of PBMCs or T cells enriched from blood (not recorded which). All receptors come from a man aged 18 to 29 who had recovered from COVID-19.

CDR3 nucleotides: TGTGCCAGCAGTCCTCGAGGAGGGGTCCCCTACGAGCAGTACTTC. Its translation is CASSPRGGVPYEQYF. This chain joins TRBV6-5 and TRBJ2-7, with D perhaps matching TRBD2 (6 bases). Trimming shortened V by 5 bases and J by 2 bases, and 16 bases separated the two germline ends. CDR3 length: 15 residues. Looked up from germline, CDR1 is MNHEY and CDR2 is SVGAGI.

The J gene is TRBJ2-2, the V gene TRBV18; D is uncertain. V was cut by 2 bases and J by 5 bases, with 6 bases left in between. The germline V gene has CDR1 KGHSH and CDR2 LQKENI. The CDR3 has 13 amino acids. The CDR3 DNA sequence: TGTGCCAGCTCACCAAGCTGGACCGGGGAGCTGTTTTTT. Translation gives CASSPSWTGELFF.

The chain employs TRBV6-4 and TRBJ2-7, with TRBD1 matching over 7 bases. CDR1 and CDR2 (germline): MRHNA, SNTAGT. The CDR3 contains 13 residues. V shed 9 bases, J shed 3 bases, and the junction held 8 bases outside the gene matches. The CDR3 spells CARTGTDLYEQYF. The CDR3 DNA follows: TGTGCCAGGACCGGGACAGACCTCTACGAGCAGTACTTC.

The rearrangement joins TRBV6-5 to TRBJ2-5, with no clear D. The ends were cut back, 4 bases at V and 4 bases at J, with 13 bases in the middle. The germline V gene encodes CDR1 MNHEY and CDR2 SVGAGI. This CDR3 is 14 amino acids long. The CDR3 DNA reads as TGTGCCAGCAGTTCAGGCAGCCATATAGAGACCCAGTACTTC. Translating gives CASSSGSHIETQYF.

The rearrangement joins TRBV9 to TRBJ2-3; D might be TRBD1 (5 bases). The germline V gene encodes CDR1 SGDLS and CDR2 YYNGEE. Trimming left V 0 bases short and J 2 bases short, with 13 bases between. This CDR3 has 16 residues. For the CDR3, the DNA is TGTGCCAGCAGCGTAGAAGCGACAGTCTACACAGATACGCAGTATTTT. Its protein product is CASSVEATVYTDTQYF. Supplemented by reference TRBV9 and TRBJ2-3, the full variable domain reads DSGVTQTPKHLITATGQRVTLRCSPRSGDLSVYWYQQSLDQGLQFLIQYYNGEERAKGNILERFSAQQFPDLHSELNLSSLELGDSALYFCASSVEATVYTDTQYFGPGTRLTVL.

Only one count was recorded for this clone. CDR3 bases: TGTGCCAGCAGCGCGGGACAGATTAATGAAAAACTGTTTTTT. This sequence encodes CASSAGQINEKLFF. The chain has TRBV11-2 and TRBJ1-4; TRBD1 matches 7 bases. The CDR3 totals 14 residues. CDR1 SGHAT and CDR2 FQNNGV come from the germline V gene. V shed 5 bases and J 4 bases; nucleotides not matched to a gene: 4. The full variable domain, with the rest looked up from reference TRBV11-2 and TRBJ1-4, is EAGVAQSPRYKIIEKRQSVAFWCNPISGHATLYWYQQILGQGPKLLIQFQNNGVVDDSQLPKDRFSAERLKGVDSTLKIQPAKLEDSAVYLCASSAGQINEKLFFGSGTQLSVL.

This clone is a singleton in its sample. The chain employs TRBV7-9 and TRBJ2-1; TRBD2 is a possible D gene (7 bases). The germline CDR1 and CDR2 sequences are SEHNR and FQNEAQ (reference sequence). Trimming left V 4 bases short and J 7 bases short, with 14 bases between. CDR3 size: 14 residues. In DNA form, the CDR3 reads TGTGCCAGCAGCTCCCTTAAGGGGGGGAATGAGCAGTTCTTC. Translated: CASSSLKGGNEQFF.

CDR3 DNA sequence: TGCAGCGTTGGAACTAACGAGCAGTTCTTC. This encodes CSVGTNEQFF. The rearrangement links TRBV29-1 to TRBJ2-1; no firm D call. V shed 4 bases and J shed 10 bases, with 8 bases lying between them. The CDR3 length is 10 residues. The germline V gene encodes CDR1 SQVTM and CDR2 ANQGSEA.

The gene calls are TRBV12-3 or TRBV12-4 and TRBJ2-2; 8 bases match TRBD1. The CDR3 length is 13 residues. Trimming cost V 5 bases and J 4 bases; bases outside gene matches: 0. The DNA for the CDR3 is TGTGCCAGCAGTACAGGGGGCACCGGGGAGCTGTTTTTT. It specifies CASSTGGTGELFF.

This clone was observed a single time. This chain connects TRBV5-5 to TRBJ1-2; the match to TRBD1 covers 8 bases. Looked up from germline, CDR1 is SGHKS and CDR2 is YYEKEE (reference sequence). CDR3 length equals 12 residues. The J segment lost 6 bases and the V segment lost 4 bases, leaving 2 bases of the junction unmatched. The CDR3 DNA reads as TGTGCCAGCAGCCACAGGGGGGATGGCTACACCTTC. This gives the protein CASSHRGDGYTF.

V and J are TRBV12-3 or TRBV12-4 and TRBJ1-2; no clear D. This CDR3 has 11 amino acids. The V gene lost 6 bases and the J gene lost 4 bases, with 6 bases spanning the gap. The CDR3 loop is CASSPLYGYTF. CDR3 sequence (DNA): TGTGCCAGCAGCCCCCTCTATGGCTACACCTTC.

This CDR3 is CASSLAGLTGEQYF. The CDR3 coding sequence is TGTGCCAGCAGCTTAGCAGGGTTGACGGGCGAGCAGTACTTC. This chain links TRBV11-2 with TRBJ2-7; TRBD1 is a possible D gene (5 bases). The CDR3 is 14 amino acids. CDR1 is SGHAT and CDR2 is FQNNGV in the germline V gene. V gave up 1 base and J gave up 6 bases, with 13 bases separating them.

In DNA, the CDR3 is TGTGCCAGCAGCTCCGAGGGACTAGCTTACAATGAGCAGTTCTTC. This codes for CASSSEGLAYNEQFF. The chain links TRBV7-9 to TRBJ2-1; 9 nucleotides line up with TRBD2. Trimming removed 4 bases from V and 4 bases from J; junction bases left unmatched: 5. Germline V lookup: CDR1 SEHNR, CDR2 FQNEAQ (reference sequence). The CDR3 is 15 residues long.

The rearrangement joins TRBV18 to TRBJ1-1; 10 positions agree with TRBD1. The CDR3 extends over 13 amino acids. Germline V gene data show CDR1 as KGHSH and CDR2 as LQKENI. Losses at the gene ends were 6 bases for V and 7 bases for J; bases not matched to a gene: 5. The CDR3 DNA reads TGTGCCAGCTCCCCCGGGACAGGGGATGAAGCTTTCTTT. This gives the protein CASSPGTGDEAFF.

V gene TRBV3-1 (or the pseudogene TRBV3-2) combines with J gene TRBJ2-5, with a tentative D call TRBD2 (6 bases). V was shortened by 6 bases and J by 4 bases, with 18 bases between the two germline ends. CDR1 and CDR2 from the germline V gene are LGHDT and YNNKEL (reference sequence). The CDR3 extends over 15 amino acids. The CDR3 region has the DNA TGTGCCAGCAGGGGAGGTCTTGGGGCCGTAGAGACCCAGTACTTC. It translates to CASRGGLGAVETQYF.

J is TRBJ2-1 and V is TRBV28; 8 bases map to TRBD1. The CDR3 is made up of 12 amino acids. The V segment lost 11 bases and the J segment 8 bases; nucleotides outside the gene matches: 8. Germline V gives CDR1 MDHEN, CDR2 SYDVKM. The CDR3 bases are TGTGCCTCACAACAGGGGGACGATGAGCAGTTCTTC. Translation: CASQQGDDEQFF. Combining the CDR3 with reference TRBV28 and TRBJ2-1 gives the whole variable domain DVKVTQSSRYLVKRTGEKVFLECVQDMDHENMFWYRQDPGLGLRLIYFSYDVKMKEKGDIPEGYSVSREKKERFSLILESASTNQTSMYLCASQQGDDEQFFGPGTRLTVL.

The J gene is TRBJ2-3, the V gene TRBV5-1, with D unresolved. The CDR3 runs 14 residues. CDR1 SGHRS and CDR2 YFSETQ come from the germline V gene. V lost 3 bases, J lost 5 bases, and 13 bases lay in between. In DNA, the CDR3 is TGCGCCAGCAGCTCTAACTCGCTTAAAGATACGCAGTATTTT. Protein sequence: CASSSNSLKDTQYF.

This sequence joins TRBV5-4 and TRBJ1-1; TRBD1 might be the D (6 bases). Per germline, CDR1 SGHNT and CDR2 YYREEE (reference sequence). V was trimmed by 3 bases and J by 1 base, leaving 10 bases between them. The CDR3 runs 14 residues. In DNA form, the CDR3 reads TGTGCCAGCAGCTGGACAGTCAAGAACACTGAAGCTTTCTTT. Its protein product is CASSWTVKNTEAFF.

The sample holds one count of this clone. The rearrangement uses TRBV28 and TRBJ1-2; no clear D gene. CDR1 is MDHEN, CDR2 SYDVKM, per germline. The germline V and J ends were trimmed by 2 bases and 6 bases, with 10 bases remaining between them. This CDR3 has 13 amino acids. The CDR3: CASSLPLFDGYTF. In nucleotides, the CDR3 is TGTGCCAGCAGTTTACCTCTATTTGATGGCTACACCTTC.

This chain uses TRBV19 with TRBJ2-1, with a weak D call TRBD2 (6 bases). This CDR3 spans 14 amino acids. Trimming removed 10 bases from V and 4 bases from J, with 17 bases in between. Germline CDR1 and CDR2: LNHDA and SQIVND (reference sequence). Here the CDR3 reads CATALEGLYNEQFF. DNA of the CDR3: TGTGCCACAGCGTTGGAGGGACTTTACAATGAGCAGTTCTTC.

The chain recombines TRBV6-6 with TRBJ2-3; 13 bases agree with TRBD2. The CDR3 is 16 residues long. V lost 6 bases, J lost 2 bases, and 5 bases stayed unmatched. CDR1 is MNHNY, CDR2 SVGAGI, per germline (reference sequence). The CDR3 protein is CASRGTSGGATDTQYF. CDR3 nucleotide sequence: TGTGCCAGCAGAGGTACTAGCGGGGGGGCCACAGATACGCAGTATTTT.

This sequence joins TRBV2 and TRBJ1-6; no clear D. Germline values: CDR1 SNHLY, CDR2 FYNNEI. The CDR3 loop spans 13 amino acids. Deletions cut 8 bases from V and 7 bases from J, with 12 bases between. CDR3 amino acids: CASRTTENSPLHF. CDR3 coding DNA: TGTGCCAGCCGTACAACGGAGAATTCACCCCTCCACTTT.